This TCR beta chain derives from a study of regulatory and conventional T cells in RAG deficiency. General study findings and limits: Other subsets showed roughly 10-fold reductions, but Treg unique TCR beta sequences fell roughly 93-fold in these patients.

Profiled with immunoSEQ multiplex PCR; TCRdb holds only in-frame clones, not every one. This table holds 30,000 to 40,000 clones, 89% found once. On this clone itself: The antigen remains undetermined.

A further study also used this sample, focusing on regulatory T cells. From that report: The primer mix had 52 TRBV and 13 TRBJ primers.

The receptor was isolated from a human donor in good health. The specimen was CD8+ T cells sorted from blood.

The CDR3 sequence: CASSYALAGGAYEQYF. Written as DNA, the CDR3 is TGTGCCAGCAGTTACGCCCTAGCGGGCGGGGCCTACGAGCAGTACTTC. V and J are TRBV6-6 and TRBJ2-7, with 8 bases that match TRBD2. Germline V gene lookup returns CDR1 MNHNY and CDR2 SVGAGI (reference sequence). The V gene end was trimmed by 2 bases and the J gene end by 2 bases; junction bases not matched to a gene: 8. The CDR3 totals 16 residues.